This T cell receptor (beta chain) was sequenced in a study of identical twins. The CDR3 covers 13 residues. Germline V gives CDR1 MNHNY, CDR2 SVGAGI (reference sequence). J gave up 3 bases and V 7 bases, and 6 bases lay outside the gene matches. TCRdb processed the 5' RACE reads anew with MiXCR; each CDR3 protein has one entry. The table records 1.5 million to 2 million distinct CDR3 sequences, less than 35% of them present only once. V is TRBV6-6 and J is TRBJ2-7; 7 bases agree with TRBD2. The receptor's source is a newborn girl in good health. Sequencing was performed on cord blood. The CDR3 spells CASTKTSFYEQYF. The CDR3 DNA sequence: TGTGCCAGCACCAAGACTAGCTTCTACGAGCAGTACTTC.